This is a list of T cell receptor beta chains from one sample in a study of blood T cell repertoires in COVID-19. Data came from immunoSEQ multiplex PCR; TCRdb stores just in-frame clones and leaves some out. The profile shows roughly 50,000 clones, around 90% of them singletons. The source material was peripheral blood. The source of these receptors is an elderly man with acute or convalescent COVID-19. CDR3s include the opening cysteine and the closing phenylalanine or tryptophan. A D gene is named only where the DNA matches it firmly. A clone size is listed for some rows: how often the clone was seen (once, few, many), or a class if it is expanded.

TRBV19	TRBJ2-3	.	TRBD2	CATRGGFADTQYF	TGTGCCACCCGCGGGGGGTTTGCAGATACGCAGTATTTT
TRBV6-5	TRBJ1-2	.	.	CASRTTGFGYTF	TGTGCCAGCAGAACTACAGGGTTTGGCTACACCTTC
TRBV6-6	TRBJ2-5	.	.	CASTSQTDAQETQYF	TGTGCCAGCACTTCACAGACAGACGCTCAAGAGACCCAGTACTTC
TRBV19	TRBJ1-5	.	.	CASSSQGSGQPQHF	TGTGCCAGTAGTTCTCAGGGTAGCGGTCAGCCCCAGCATTTT
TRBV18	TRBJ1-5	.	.	CASSPRGDQPQHF	TGTGCCAGCTCACCCCGGGGGGATCAGCCCCAGCATTTT
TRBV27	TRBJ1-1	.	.	CASSFGGNGWEAFF	TGTGCCAGCAGTTTCGGGGGAAACGGATGGGAAGCTTTCTTT
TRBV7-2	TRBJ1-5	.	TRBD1	CASSLEGAGNQPQHF	TGTGCCAGCAGCTTAGAGGGGGCAGGCAATCAGCCCCAGCATTTT
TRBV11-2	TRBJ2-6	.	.	CASSLGPGGANVLTF	TGTGCCAGCAGCTTAGGTCCCGGTGGGGCCAACGTCCTGACTTTC
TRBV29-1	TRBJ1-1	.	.	CSVEDPLRVEAFF	TGCAGCGTTGAAGATCCTTTAAGAGTTGAAGCTTTCTTT
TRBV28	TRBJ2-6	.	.	CASSTTDHTLSGANVLTF	TGTGCCAGCAGTACAACAGACCATACCCTCTCTGGGGCCAACGTCCTGACTTTC
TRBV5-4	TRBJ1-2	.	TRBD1	CASSSPTGNYGYTF	TGTGCCAGCAGCTCACCGACAGGGAACTATGGCTACACCTTC
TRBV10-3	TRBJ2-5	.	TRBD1	CAIRGTGEETQYF	TGTGCCATCAGGGGGACAGGGGAAGAGACCCAGTACTTC
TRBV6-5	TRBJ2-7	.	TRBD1	CATNRVGTGGYEQYF	TGTGCCACCAACAGGGTTGGGACAGGGGGGTACGAGCAGTACTTC
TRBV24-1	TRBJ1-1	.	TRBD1	CATRDRGTEAFF	TGTGCCACCAGGGACAGGGGGACTGAAGCTTTCTTT
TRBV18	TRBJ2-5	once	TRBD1	CASSRDSQAGTQYF	TGTGCCAGCTCCCGGGACAGCCAGGCTGGGACCCAGTACTTC
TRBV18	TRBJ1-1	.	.	CASSGVGNTEAFF	TGTGCCAGCTCCGGGGTGGGGAACACTGAAGCTTTCTTT
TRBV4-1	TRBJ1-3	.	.	CATETDTQTSGNTIYF	TGCGCCACCGAGACGGACACCCAGACCTCTGGAAACACCATATATTTT
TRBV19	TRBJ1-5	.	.	CASSIREQGNQPQHF	TGTGCCAGTAGTATTAGAGAACAGGGCAATCAGCCCCAGCATTTT
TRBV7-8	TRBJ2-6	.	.	CASSQDWANVLTF	TGTGCCAGCAGCCAAGACTGGGCCAACGTCCTGACTTTC
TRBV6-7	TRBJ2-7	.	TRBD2	CASSYSQRGVSYEQYF	TGTGCCAGCAGTTACTCCCAGCGGGGGGTCTCCTACGAGCAGTACTTC
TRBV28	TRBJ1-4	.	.	CASSFSLGGASEKLFF	TGTGCCAGCAGTTTTTCCTTGGGGGGGGCGAGTGAAAAACTGTTTTTT
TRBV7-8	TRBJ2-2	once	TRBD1	CASSLTTGAGELFF	TGTGCCAGCAGCTTAACTACAGGGGCCGGGGAGCTGTTTTTT
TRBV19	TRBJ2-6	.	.	CASSEGAGANVLTF	TGTGCCAGTAGTGAAGGGGCTGGGGCCAACGTCCTGACTTTC
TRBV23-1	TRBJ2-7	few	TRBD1	CASGKDRGRYEQYF	TGCGCCAGCGGTAAGGACAGGGGTAGGTACGAGCAGTACTTC
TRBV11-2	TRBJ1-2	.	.	CASSPVRGYYGYTF	TGTGCCAGCAGCCCCGTTAGAGGGTACTATGGCTACACCTTC
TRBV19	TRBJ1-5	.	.	CASSMGGTGNQPQHF	TGTGCCAGTAGTATGGGGGGGACGGGGAATCAGCCCCAGCATTTT
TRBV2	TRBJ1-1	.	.	CARTSMGQPNTEAFF	TGTGCCAGGACCTCTATGGGGCAGCCGAACACTGAAGCTTTCTTT
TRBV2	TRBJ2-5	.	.	CASTVGAFRETQYF	TGTGCCAGCACGGTGGGGGCGTTTAGGGAGACCCAGTACTTC
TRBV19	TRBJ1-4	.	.	CASSIFRVGEKLFF	TGTGCCAGTAGTATTTTCAGGGTTGGAGAAAAACTGTTTTTT
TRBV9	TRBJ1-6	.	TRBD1	CASSETGGFSPLHF	TGTGCCAGCAGCGAGACAGGGGGCTTTTCACCCCTCCACTTT
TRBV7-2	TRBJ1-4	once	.	CASSFRGSNEKLFF	TGTGCCAGCAGCTTCAGAGGGAGTAATGAAAAACTGTTTTTT
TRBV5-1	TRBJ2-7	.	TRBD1	CASSLAAGTGGSYEQYF	TGCGCCAGCAGCTTGGCCGCCGGGACAGGGGGTTCCTACGAGCAGTACTTC
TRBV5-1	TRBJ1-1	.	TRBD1	CASNPGAGQGLWDTEAFF	TGCGCCAGCAACCCCGGGGCGGGACAGGGCTTATGGGACACTGAAGCTTTCTTT
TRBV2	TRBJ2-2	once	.	CASSPTTRVTGELFF	TGTGCCAGCAGCCCGACCACCCGGGTCACCGGGGAGCTGTTTTTT
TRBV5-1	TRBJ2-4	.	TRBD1	CASSWDRGSKNIQYF	TGCGCCAGCAGCTGGGACAGAGGGAGCAAAAACATTCAGTACTTC
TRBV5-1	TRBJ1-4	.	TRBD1	CASSLPGTGHEKLFF	TGCGCCAGCAGCTTGCCCGGGACAGGGCATGAAAAACTGTTTTTT
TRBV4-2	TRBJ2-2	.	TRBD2	CASSQRPLAGAFTGELFF	TGTGCCAGCAGCCAACGCCCTTTAGCGGGGGCCTTCACCGGGGAGCTGTTTTTT
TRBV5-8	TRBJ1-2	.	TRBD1	CASSLPGTGAGGYTF	TGTGCCAGCAGCTTGCCCGGGACAGGGGCAGGGGGCTACACCTTC
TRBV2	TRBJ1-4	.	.	CASSEGRVGEKLFF	TGTGCCAGCAGTGAAGGGAGGGTCGGGGAAAAACTGTTTTTT
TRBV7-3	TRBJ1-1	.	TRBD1	CASSLQGGGTEAFF	TGTGCCAGCAGCTTACAGGGGGGTGGCACTGAAGCTTTCTTT
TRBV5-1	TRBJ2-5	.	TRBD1	CASSFPDRGEETQYF	TGCGCCAGCAGCTTCCCGGACAGGGGGGAAGAGACCCAGTACTTC
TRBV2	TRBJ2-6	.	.	CASSPWGHSSGANVLTF	TGTGCCAGCAGTCCTTGGGGACATTCCTCTGGGGCCAACGTCCTGACTTTC
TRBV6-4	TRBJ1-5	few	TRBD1	CASSRTGGGNQPQHF	TGTGCCAGCAGTCGGACAGGGGGAGGGAATCAGCCCCAGCATTTT
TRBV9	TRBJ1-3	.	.	CASSPTFLSSGNTIYF	TGTGCCAGCAGCCCTACTTTCCTGAGCTCTGGAAACACCATATATTTT
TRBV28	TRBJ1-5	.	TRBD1	CASSGRQGIRQPQHF	TGTGCCAGCAGTGGAAGACAGGGGATCCGGCAGCCCCAGCATTTT
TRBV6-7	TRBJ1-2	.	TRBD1	CASTNGMAKRTGENYGYTF	TGTGCCAGCACGAACGGGATGGCCAAAAGGACAGGGGAAAACTATGGCTACACCTTC
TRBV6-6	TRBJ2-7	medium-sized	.	CASSRGGGDYEQYF	TGTGCCAGCAGCCGGGGCGGAGGGGACTACGAGCAGTACTTC